This T cell receptor (beta chain) is from a study of T-cell memory formation after mild COVID-19. Study outcomes and limitations: Confirmation was lacking for SARS-CoV-2 specificity of second-wave clones that peaked on day 37.

TCRdb recomputed calls from the 5' RACE reads with MiXCR, one row per CDR3 protein. The data show approximately 560,000 distinct CDR3 sequences, with 15% to 20% seen just once and about 8.6% held by the top ten. To note about this clonotype: Its cognate antigen is unknown.

Trimming removed 6 bases from V and 1 base from J; junction bases left unmatched: 7. The CDR3 runs 15 residues. The chain is built from TRBV12-3 or TRBV12-4 and TRBJ2-7; 9 positions match TRBD1. The source material was PBMCs or a T cell subset sorted from them (not recorded which). The origin of this receptor is an adult woman who had mild COVID-19 (a few samples of this study predate the infection). Cell type and time point are not known. The CDR3, as DNA: TGTGCCAGCAGCAAACAGGGGGCCTTATCCTACGAGCAGTACTTC. It translates to CASSKQGALSYEQYF.